A single sample gave rise to the 10 T cell receptor beta chains below, sequenced in a study of T cell repertoires in cytomegalovirus infection. These TCRs' antigens remain unknown. Using its own MiXCR run on the reads, TCRdb lists one record per CDR3 protein. The sample has 80,000 or so distinct CDR3 sequences, approximately 42% seen once. This material consisted of CD8+ T cells from cultured PBMCs, taken from culture after CMV antigen stimulation. These TCRs come from a human donor in good health (CMV status not recorded). Some clones in this sample may be carry-over from other donors' samples.

This clonotype came up a few times. V and J are TRBV7-9 and TRBJ2-7; D perhaps matches TRBD1 (6 bases). Per germline, CDR1 SEHNR and CDR2 FQNEAQ (reference sequence). Trimming took off 6 bases at V and 7 bases at J, with 22 bases between the two ends. This CDR3 spans 15 amino acids. CDR3 sequence: CASSGPWDTRGEQYF. The CDR3 nucleotides are TGTGCCAGCAGTGGTCCTTGGGACACCAGAGGGGAGCAGTACTTC.

J is TRBJ1-1 and V is TRBV6-1, with TRBD1 matching 9 bases. Trimming removed 0 bases from V and 6 bases from J; junction bases left unmatched: 14. Germline values: CDR1 MNHNS, CDR2 SASEGT. CDR3 size: 18 residues. CDR3 coding DNA: TGTGCCAGCAGTGAAGCTCGTTTGGGACAGGGACGGAAGGCTGAAGCTTTCTTT. Amino acid sequence: CASSEARLGQGRKAEAFF.

The rearrangement links TRBV19 to TRBJ2-1, with TRBD2 matching 10 bases. V shed 1 base and J 8 bases; nucleotides not matched to a gene: 11. The CDR3 sequence is 17 residues long. Per germline, CDR1 LNHDA and CDR2 SQIVND (reference sequence). The CDR3 nucleotides read TGTGCCAGTAGTATAGTCCATCTAGCGGGGGTTAGCGATGAGCAGTTCTTC. Protein sequence: CASSIVHLAGVSDEQFF.

This clonotype was counted a few times. The chain is built from TRBV4-2 and TRBJ2-3; 13 nucleotides align to TRBD2. CDR3 length: 17 amino acids. After removal of 1 base from V and 6 bases from J, the junction contained 7 bases not matched to a gene. The germline CDR1 and CDR2 sequences are LGHNA and YNFKEQ. The CDR3: CASSQALAGGPEDTQYF. The DNA for the CDR3 is TGTGCCAGCAGCCAAGCACTAGCGGGGGGGCCGGAGGATACGCAGTATTTT.

A few counts support this clonotype. V and J are TRBV14 and TRBJ1-1; D unresolved. Germline V gene sequence: CDR1 SGHDN, CDR2 FVKESK. Trimming removed 0 bases from V and 2 bases from J, with 16 bases in between. This CDR3 contains 17 residues. CDR3 in DNA: TGTGCCAGCAGCCAAGACAGTTCTTTCCCTCATAACACTGAAGCTTTCTTT. It codes for CASSQDSSFPHNTEAFF.

The CDR3 DNA follows: TGTGCCAGCAGTCCCAAGCGGGGGGGCCCTGGCACCGGGGAGCTGTTTTTT. It encodes CASSPKRGGPGTGELFF. This chain uses TRBV6-1 with TRBJ2-2; 10 positions match TRBD2. CDR1 is MNHNS and CDR2 is SASEGT in the germline V gene. The trim removed 5 bases at V and 4 bases at J, leaving 10 bases unmatched. The CDR3 covers 17 residues.

The chain couples TRBV6-5 to TRBJ1-1, with D unresolved. Germline CDR1 MNHEY, CDR2 SVGAGI. The CDR3 is 18 residues long. The germline V and J ends were trimmed by 0 bases and 1 base, with 18 bases remaining between them. The DNA for the CDR3 is TGTGCCAGCAGTTACTCGGAGGCAACTCCGATACAGAACACTGAAGCTTTCTTT. It yields the protein CASSYSEATPIQNTEAFF.

This clonotype was recorded once. The CDR3 nucleotides are TGTGCCAGTAGTATAGCCCAAGACAGTCCCTACGAGCAGTACTTC. Translation: CASSIAQDSPYEQYF. V usage is TRBV19 and J usage is TRBJ2-7; D possibly corresponds to TRBD1 (5 bases). Germline V gene data show CDR1 as LNHDA and CDR2 as SQIVND (reference sequence). The V end was cut by 1 base, the J end by 2 bases, with 12 bases between. The CDR3 runs 15 residues.

A few counts support this clonotype. The chain has TRBV6-5 and TRBJ1-1; TRBD1 aligns across 7 bases. Germline V gene data show CDR1 as MNHEY and CDR2 as SVGAGI. Germline trimming cut 5 bases from V and 0 bases from J; bases unmatched to any gene: 3. CDR3 length: 14 residues. The CDR3 sequence: CASSATGVNTEAFF. The CDR3 coding sequence is TGTGCCAGCAGTGCTACAGGGGTGAACACTGAAGCTTTCTTT.

This chain connects TRBV12-3 or TRBV12-4 to TRBJ1-4; unclear D gene. The length of the CDR3 is 12 residues. V gave up 4 bases and J gave up 4 bases, with 4 bases separating them. The CDR3 region is CASSSRNEKLFF. CDR3 DNA: TGTGCCAGCAGTTCCCGTAATGAAAAACTGTTTTTT.